The 32 T cell receptor beta chains reported below all come from one sample, sequenced in a study of blood T cell repertoires in COVID-19. Profiling relied on immunoSEQ multiplex PCR, and the TCRdb table lists in-frame clones only, not all of them. The sample has around 500,000 clones; over 75% are singletons. The sequencing sample was made of peripheral blood. These receptors originate from a human donor in a cohort sampled during active COVID-19.

V and J are TRBV5-6 and TRBJ2-1; 9 bases align to TRBD1. Trimming removed 4 bases from V and 3 bases from J; junction bases left unmatched: 8. Germline V gene data show CDR1 as SGHDT and CDR2 as YYEEEE. This CDR3 comprises 16 residues. CDR3 coding DNA: TGTGCCAGCAGCCTTTCTAGGACAGGGGTCTACAATGAGCAGTTCTTC. This sequence encodes CASSLSRTGVYNEQFF. The full variable domain, rest sourced from reference TRBV5-6 and TRBJ2-1, is DAGVTQSPTHLIKTRGQQVTLRCSPKSGHDTVSWYQQALGQGPQFIFQYYEEEERQRGNFPDRFSGHQFPNYSSELNVNALLLGDSALYLCASSLSRTGVYNEQFFGPGTRLTVL.

The CDR3 region is CASSLTSGSSYNEQFF. CDR3 nucleotide sequence: TGTGCCAGCAGCTTAACGAGCGGGAGCTCCTACAATGAGCAGTTCTTC. The chain is built from TRBV11-3 and TRBJ2-1, with TRBD2 identical over 8 bases. J was trimmed by 0 bases and V by 2 bases; bases with no gene match: 3. Germline V gene data show CDR1 as SGHNT and CDR2 as YENEEA. This CDR3 spans 16 amino acids.

The V call is TRBV6-5, the J call TRBJ2-1; D is ambiguous. The CDR3 extends over 13 amino acids. CDR1 MNHEY and CDR2 SVGAGI come from the germline V gene. V lost 6 bases and J lost 6, with 12 bases in between. As DNA, the CDR3 is TGTGCCAGCAGGAGAGAAGCGACCAATGAGCAGTTCTTC. Encoded protein: CASRREATNEQFF.

The chain has TRBV10-3 and TRBJ2-3, with 8 bases matching TRBD1. Germline lookup yields CDR1 ENHRY and CDR2 SYGVKD. J lost 4 bases, V lost 8 bases, and 20 bases had no gene match. This CDR3 comprises 18 residues. The CDR3 is CAIRRTGKGTLRPDTQYF. For the CDR3, the DNA is TGTGCCATCCGTCGGACAGGGAAAGGGACCCTGCGCCCAGATACGCAGTATTTT.

The gene calls are TRBV7-3 and TRBJ2-2; possibly TRBD1 for D (6 bases). V lost 3 bases to trimming and J lost 5 bases, with 13 bases between them. There are 15 residues in the CDR3. Germline V lookup: CDR1 SGHTA, CDR2 FQGTGA. The DNA for the CDR3 is TGTGCCAGCAGCTTTGTAGGGGGTATGACCGGGGAGCTGTTTTTT. Its translation: CASSFVGGMTGELFF.

Comment on this clone: Its ends do not fully match the called genes, so a read error is possible. The CDR3 coding sequence is TGTGCTAGCAGCCGTGAGACTAGCCCAGGGAACAATGAGCAGTTCTTC. This codes for CASSRETSPGNNEQFF. This sequence joins TRBV7-7 and TRBJ2-1, with 7 positions matching TRBD2. The CDR3 loop spans 16 amino acids. Germline V lookup: CDR1 SSHAT, CDR2 FNYEAQ (reference sequence).

This clone appeared a few times. The chain couples TRBV6-1 to TRBJ1-5; D perhaps matches TRBD1 (6 bases). Germline V gives CDR1 MNHNS, CDR2 SASEGT. The CDR3 sequence is 19 residues long. V shed 0 bases and J shed 0 bases, with 18 bases lying between them. This CDR3 is CASSEAVQGSLFSNQPQHF. The CDR3 DNA sequence: TGTGCCAGCAGTGAAGCCGTACAGGGATCCCTTTTTAGCAATCAGCCCCAGCATTTT.

The chain employs TRBV4-2 and TRBJ2-7; D unresolved. Germline CDR1 LGHNA, CDR2 YNFKEQ. The CDR3 is 12 residues long. V was shortened by 0 bases and J by 5 bases, with 5 bases between the two germline ends. The DNA of the CDR3 is TGTGCCAGCAGCCAAGATAAGCACGAGCAGTACTTC. Protein sequence: CASSQDKHEQYF.

The chain uses TRBV11-2 and TRBJ2-1, with TRBD2 matching over 8 bases. V shed 5 bases, J shed 5 bases, and the junction held 5 bases outside the gene matches. The CDR3 loop spans 14 amino acids. Per the germline V gene, CDR1 is SGHAT and CDR2 is FQNNGV. The CDR3 nucleotides are TGTGCCAGCAGCCTTAGCGGGGCGAACAATGAGCAGTTCTTC. It specifies CASSLSGANNEQFF.

The chain couples TRBV9 to TRBJ2-7, with TRBD2 identical over 9 bases. The length of the CDR3 is 17 residues. CDR1 is SGDLS, CDR2 YYNGEE, per germline. The V gene end was trimmed by 3 bases and the J gene end by 2 bases; junction bases not matched to a gene: 12. The CDR3 bases are TGTGCCAGCAGCGCCCACGGAGCGGGAGGAACAACCTACGAGCAGTACTTC. Translated, it gives CASSAHGAGGTTYEQYF.

V is TRBV5-1 and J is TRBJ2-1; 12 nucleotides agree with TRBD2. J was trimmed by 8 bases and V by 3 bases; bases with no gene match: 3. Germline values: CDR1 SGHRS, CDR2 YFSETQ. The length of the CDR3 is 14 residues. This CDR3 reads CASSSSSGRDEQFF. As DNA, the CDR3 is TGCGCCAGCAGCTCCTCTAGCGGGAGGGATGAGCAGTTCTTC.

This clone has a single count. This rearrangement joins TRBV5-4 to TRBJ2-2, with 9 bases lining up with TRBD2. The length of the CDR3 is 14 residues. V was pared by 0 bases and J by 6 bases, with 0 bases of the junction left unmatched. Germline V gene lookup returns CDR1 SGHNT and CDR2 YYREEE (reference sequence). CDR3 residues: CASSLEREAGELFF. The CDR3 coding sequence is TGTGCCAGCAGCTTGGAGCGGGAGGCCGGGGAGCTGTTTTTT.

As DNA, the CDR3 is TGTGCCTGGACCCAAGGACAGGGCAATCAGCCCCAGCATTTT. Protein: CAWTQGQGNQPQHF. The chain recombines TRBV30 with TRBJ1-5; 7 bases map to TRBD1. The CDR3 spans 14 residues. V shed 4 bases, J shed 2 bases, and the junction held 5 bases outside the gene matches. Germline V gives CDR1 GTSNPN, CDR2 SVGIG (reference sequence).

V is TRBV6-1 and J is TRBJ2-3, with TRBD2 matching over 13 bases. J gave up 2 bases and V 4 bases, and 3 bases lay outside the gene matches. Germline CDR1 MNHNS, CDR2 SASEGT. There are 16 residues in the CDR3. The CDR3 region has the DNA TGTGCCAGCAGTGTTACTAGCGGGAGGGTCACAGATACGCAGTATTTT. It codes for CASSVTSGRVTDTQYF.

The V and J genes are TRBV10-3 and TRBJ2-3; 8 nucleotides align to TRBD1. This CDR3 contains 15 residues. Trimming took 5 bases from V and 0 from J; bases not matched to a gene: 4. Germline lookup yields CDR1 ENHRY and CDR2 SYGVKD. The CDR3 DNA sequence: TGTGCCATCAGTCCCGGGACAGGTAGCACAGATACGCAGTATTTT. This sequence encodes CAISPGTGSTDTQYF.

The CDR3 sequence is CASSPYNSPLHF. CDR3 coding DNA: TGTGCCAGCAGCCCATATAATTCACCCCTCCACTTT. The rearrangement uses TRBV6-1 and TRBJ1-6; D is uncertain. The CDR3 runs 12 residues. V lost 6 bases and J 4 bases, leaving 4 bases between the germline ends. Germline CDR1 reads MNHNS; CDR2 reads SASEGT.

The V and J genes are TRBV19 and TRBJ2-5; TRBD2 matches at 10 bases. Germline V gives CDR1 LNHDA, CDR2 SQIVND (reference sequence). J gave up 0 bases and V 5 bases, and 15 bases lay outside the gene matches. The CDR3 spans 19 residues. The CDR3 region has the DNA TGTGCCAGTAGTGTTCATCGGCTAGCGGGAGAGATGTACCAAGAGACCCAGTACTTC. Translating gives CASSVHRLAGEMYQETQYF.

The chain has TRBV2 and TRBJ1-2; D perhaps matches TRBD1 (6 bases). CDR3 length: 13 amino acids. Trimming pared 6 bases from V and 3 bases from J, leaving 11 bases between. Looked up from germline, CDR1 is SNHLY and CDR2 is FYNNEI. The chain's CDR3 is CASRTGLHYGYTF. For the CDR3, the DNA is TGTGCCAGCAGAACAGGGTTGCACTATGGCTACACCTTC.

The chain links TRBV4-1 to TRBJ2-7, with 10 bases matching TRBD2. The CDR3 consists of 15 residues. Per germline, CDR1 MGHRA and CDR2 YSYEKL. After removal of 4 bases from V and 7 bases from J, the junction contained 10 bases not matched to a gene. The CDR3 nucleotides read TGCGCCAGCAGCCTCTCACGGACTAGCGGAGAAGAGCAGTACTTC. It specifies CASSLSRTSGEEQYF.

The rearrangement links TRBV5-4 to TRBJ2-1; 7 bases align to TRBD2. Germline V lookup: CDR1 SGHNT, CDR2 YYREEE (reference sequence). The trim removed 5 bases at V and 1 base at J, leaving 9 bases unmatched. The CDR3 covers 16 residues. This chain's CDR3 is CASRPAGVRSYNEQFF. CDR3 nucleotides: TGTGCCAGCAGACCGGCGGGGGTCAGGTCCTACAATGAGCAGTTCTTC.

The chain combines TRBV30 with TRBJ2-2, with D possibly being TRBD1 (6 bases). The CDR3 is 13 residues long. V was cut by 7 bases and J by 1 base, with 10 bases left in between. The germline CDR1 and CDR2 sequences are GTSNPN and SVGIG (reference sequence). This CDR3 reads CAYGTMNTGELFF. The CDR3 nucleotides are TGTGCCTACGGGACAATGAACACCGGGGAGCTGTTTTTT.

Here the CDR3 DNA reads TGTGCCAGCTCAGGGCTAGCGGGCTCCTACAATGAGCAGTTCTTC. This gives the protein CASSGLAGSYNEQFF. The chain links TRBV18 to TRBJ2-1; TRBD2 matches at 8 bases. The CDR3 is made up of 15 amino acids. J lost 0 bases, V lost 5 bases, and 3 bases had no gene match. Per germline, CDR1 KGHSH and CDR2 LQKENI.

This CDR3 is CASSPHQLGLAGGGNEQFF. The CDR3 region has the DNA TGTGCCAGCAGCCCCCATCAGCTTGGACTAGCGGGAGGGGGCAATGAGCAGTTCTTC. The gene calls are TRBV4-2 and TRBJ2-1, with 15 bases identical to TRBD2. CDR3 length: 19 amino acids. V gave up 4 bases and J gave up 6 bases; unmatched junction bases: 13. Germline CDR1 LGHNA, CDR2 YNFKEQ.

The CDR3 here is CASSQASLVGEQFF. The DNA of the CDR3 is TGCGCCAGCAGCCAAGCGTCACTAGTCGGAGAGCAGTTCTTC. The chain couples TRBV4-3 to TRBJ2-1; TRBD2 is a possible D gene (5 bases). The CDR3 totals 14 residues. The V gene lost 1 base and the J gene lost 10 bases, with 14 bases spanning the gap. Per the germline V gene, CDR1 is LGHNA and CDR2 is YSLEER.

The CDR3 DNA follows: TGTGCCAGTAGTATTCAGGGATACCAAGAGACCCAGTACTTC. It is translated as CASSIQGYQETQYF. The rearrangement joins TRBV19 to TRBJ2-5; D might be TRBD1 (5 bases). Germline V lookup: CDR1 LNHDA, CDR2 SQIVND (reference sequence). The CDR3 is 14 residues long. V was cut by 3 bases and J by 0 bases, with 8 bases left in between.

The CDR3 DNA reads as TGTGCCAGCAGTTCTCACGGTGAAGCTTTCTTT. Encoded protein: CASSSHGEAFF. V is TRBV2 and J is TRBJ1-1, with D unresolved. The CDR3 is 11 residues long. CDR1 SNHLY and CDR2 FYNNEI come from the germline V gene. V was trimmed by 5 bases and J by 7 bases, leaving 8 bases between them.

This chain uses TRBV12-3 or TRBV12-4 with TRBJ1-2, with D unresolved. The CDR3 is 12 amino acids. V was cut by 9 bases and J by 0 bases, with 8 bases left in between. The DNA of the CDR3 is TGTGCCAGTCGGAGGCCTAACTATGGCTACACCTTC. Translation: CASRRPNYGYTF.

The chain recombines TRBV5-1 with TRBJ2-3; tentative D call: TRBD2 (6 bases). The CDR3 is made up of 13 amino acids. The germline V and J ends were trimmed by 0 bases and 9 bases, with 11 bases remaining between them. Germline V gene sequence: CDR1 SGHRS, CDR2 YFSETQ. The DNA for the CDR3 is TGCGCCAGCAGCTTGGATGGGACTGGGACGCAGTATTTT. This translates into CASSLDGTGTQYF.

This sequence joins TRBV6-1 and TRBJ2-7; D is possibly TRBD1 (6 bases). The V end lost 3 bases, the J end lost 2 bases, and 8 bases lay between the germline ends. CDR3 length: 13 amino acids. Looked up from germline, CDR1 is MNHNS and CDR2 is SASEGT. The CDR3 protein is CASSESGAYEQYF. For the CDR3, the DNA is TGTGCCAGCAGTGAGTCAGGGGCCTACGAGCAGTACTTC.

The chain employs TRBV28 and TRBJ2-3, with a weak D call TRBD2 (6 bases). The length of the CDR3 is 16 residues. From germline, CDR1 is MDHEN and CDR2 SYDVKM. The V and J ends lost 7 bases and 3 bases respectively, with 20 bases between them. The CDR3 DNA reads as TGTGCCAGCACCCCTTCGGGGTGGGGGAGGACAGATACGCAGTATTTT. Translating it yields CASTPSGWGRTDTQYF. The full variable domain, with the rest looked up from reference TRBV28 and TRBJ2-3, is DVKVTQSSRYLVKRTGEKVFLECVQDMDHENMFWYRQDPGLGLRLIYFSYDVKMKEKGDIPEGYSVSREKKERFSLILESASTNQTSMYLCASTPSGWGRTDTQYFGPGTRLTVL.

The V call is TRBV7-9, the J call TRBJ2-3; TRBD1 matches at 10 bases. This CDR3 spans 15 amino acids. CDR1 and CDR2 from the germline V gene are SEHNR and FQNEAQ (reference sequence). J was trimmed by 7 bases and V by 5 bases; bases with no gene match: 9. CDR3 region: CASSPPGQGLNTQYF. DNA for the CDR3: TGTGCCAGCAGCCCTCCGGGACAGGGGCTAAATACGCAGTATTTT.

The rearrangement joins TRBV7-3 to TRBJ2-2; TRBD2 agrees at 10 bases. This CDR3 has 24 residues. CDR1 SGHTA and CDR2 FQGTGA come from the germline V gene. Losses at the gene ends were 1 base for V and 6 bases for J; bases not matched to a gene: 29. The CDR3 loop reads CASSLRGPSASGRQIKGDAGELFF. CDR3 DNA: TGTGCCAGCAGCTTAAGGGGTCCTTCGGCTAGCGGGAGACAGATAAAAGGGGACGCCGGGGAGCTGTTTTTT. The variable domain in full, with the rest retrieved from reference TRBV7-3 and TRBJ2-2, is GAGVSQTPSNKVTEKGKYVELRCDPISGHTALYWYRQSLGQGPEFLIYFQGTGAADDSGLPNDRFFAVRPEGSVSTLKIQRTERGDSAVYLCASSLRGPSASGRQIKGDAGELFFGEGSRLTVL.